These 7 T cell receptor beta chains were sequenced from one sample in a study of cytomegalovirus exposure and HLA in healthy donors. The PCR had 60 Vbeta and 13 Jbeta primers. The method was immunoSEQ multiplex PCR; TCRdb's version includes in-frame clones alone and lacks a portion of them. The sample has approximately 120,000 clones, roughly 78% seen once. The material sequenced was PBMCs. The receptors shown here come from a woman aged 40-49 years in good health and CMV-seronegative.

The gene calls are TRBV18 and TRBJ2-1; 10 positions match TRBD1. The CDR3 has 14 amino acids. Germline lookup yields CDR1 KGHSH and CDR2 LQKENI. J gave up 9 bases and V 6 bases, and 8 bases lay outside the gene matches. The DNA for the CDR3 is TGTGCCAGCTCGCTCCGACAGGGGGCTGGTGAGCAGTTCTTC. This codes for CASSLRQGAGEQFF. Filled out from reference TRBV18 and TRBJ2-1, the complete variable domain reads NAGVMQNPRHLVRRRGQEARLRCSPMKGHSHVYWYRQLPEEGLKFMVYLQKENIIDESGMPKERFSAEFPKEGPSILRIQQVVRGDSAAYFCASSLRQGAGEQFFGPGTRLTVL.

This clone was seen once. The CDR3 sequence is CASSSGLIYNEQFF. The CDR3 DNA reads TGCGCCAGCAGCTCCGGACTCATCTACAATGAGCAGTTCTTC. The chain is built from TRBV5-1 and TRBJ2-1; tentatively, D is TRBD2 (5 bases). The germline gives CDR1 SGHRS, CDR2 YFSETQ. The V end lost 3 bases, the J end lost 3 bases, and 10 bases lay between the germline ends. This CDR3 is 14 amino acids long. The variable domain in full, with the rest retrieved from reference TRBV5-1 and TRBJ2-1, is KAGVTQTPRYLIKTRGQQVTLSCSPISGHRSVSWYQQTPGQGLQFLFEYFSETQRNKGNFPGRFSGRQFSNSRSEMNVSTLELGDSALYLCASSSGLIYNEQFFGPGTRLTVL.

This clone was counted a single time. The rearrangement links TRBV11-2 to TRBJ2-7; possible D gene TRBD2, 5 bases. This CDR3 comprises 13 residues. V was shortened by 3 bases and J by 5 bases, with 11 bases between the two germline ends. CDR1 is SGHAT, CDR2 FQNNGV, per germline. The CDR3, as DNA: TGTGCCAGCAGCTTTTGGAGCGGAGACGAGCAGTACTTC. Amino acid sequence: CASSFWSGDEQYF.

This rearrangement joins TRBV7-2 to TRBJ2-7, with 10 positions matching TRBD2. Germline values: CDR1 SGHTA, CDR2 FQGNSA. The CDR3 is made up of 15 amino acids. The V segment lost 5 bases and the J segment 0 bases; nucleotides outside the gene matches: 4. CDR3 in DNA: TGTGCCAGCAGCCCTAGCGGGAGAAGCTCCTACGAGCAGTACTTC. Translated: CASSPSGRSSYEQYF.

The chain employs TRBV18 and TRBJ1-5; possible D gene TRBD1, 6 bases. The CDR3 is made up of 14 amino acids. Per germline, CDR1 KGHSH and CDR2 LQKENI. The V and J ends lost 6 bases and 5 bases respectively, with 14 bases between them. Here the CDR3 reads CASSGRGWYQPQHF. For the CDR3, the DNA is TGTGCCAGCTCGGGCAGGGGTTGGTATCAGCCCCAGCATTTT. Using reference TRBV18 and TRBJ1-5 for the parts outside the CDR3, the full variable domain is NAGVMQNPRHLVRRRGQEARLRCSPMKGHSHVYWYRQLPEEGLKFMVYLQKENIIDESGMPKERFSAEFPKEGPSILRIQQVVRGDSAAYFCASSGRGWYQPQHFGDGTRLSIL.

The CDR3 DNA follows: TGTGCCAGCTCACCAAACACTGGGCCAAATTACGAGCAGTACTTC. Amino acids: CASSPNTGPNYEQYF. The chain joins TRBV18 to TRBJ2-7; D unresolved. V lost 2 bases to trimming and J lost 4 bases, with 15 bases between them. Germline V gives CDR1 KGHSH, CDR2 LQKENI. The CDR3 runs 15 residues.

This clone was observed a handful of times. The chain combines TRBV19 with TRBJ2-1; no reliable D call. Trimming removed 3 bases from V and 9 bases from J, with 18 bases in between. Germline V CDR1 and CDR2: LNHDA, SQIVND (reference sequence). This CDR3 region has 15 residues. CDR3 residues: CASSIVLGSYGEQFF. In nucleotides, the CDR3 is TGTGCCAGTAGTATTGTCCTGGGCAGTTACGGTGAGCAGTTCTTC. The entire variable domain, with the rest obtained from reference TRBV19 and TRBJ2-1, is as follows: DGGITQSPKYLFRKEGQNVTLSCEQNLNHDAMYWYRQDPGQGLRLIYYSQIVNDFQKGDIAEGYSVSREKKESFPLTVTSAQKNPTAFYLCASSIVLGSYGEQFFGPGTRLTVL.